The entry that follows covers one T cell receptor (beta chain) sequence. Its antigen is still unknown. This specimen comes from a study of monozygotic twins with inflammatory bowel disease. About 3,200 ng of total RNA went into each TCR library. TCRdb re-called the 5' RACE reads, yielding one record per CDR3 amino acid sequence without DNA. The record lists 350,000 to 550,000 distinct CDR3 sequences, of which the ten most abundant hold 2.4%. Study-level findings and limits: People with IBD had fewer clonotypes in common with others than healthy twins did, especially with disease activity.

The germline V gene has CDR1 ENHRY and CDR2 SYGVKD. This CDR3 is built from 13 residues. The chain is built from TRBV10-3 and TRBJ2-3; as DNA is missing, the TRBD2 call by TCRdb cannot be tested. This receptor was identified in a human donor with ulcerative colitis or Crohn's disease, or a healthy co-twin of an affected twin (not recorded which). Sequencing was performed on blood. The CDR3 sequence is CAIRTGGQDTQYF.